The 28 T cell receptor beta chains listed next were all sequenced from one sample in a study of blood T cell repertoires in COVID-19. TCRdb's copy holds only in-frame clones and misses some; the assay was immunoSEQ multiplex PCR. The table includes approximately 60,000 clones, less than 85% detected once. Sequenced: peripheral blood. Every receptor here comes from a man between 70 and 80 years old with active COVID-19.

The rearrangement uses TRBV27 and TRBJ1-5; possible D gene TRBD1, 6 bases. The V gene lost 3 bases and the J gene lost 3 bases, with 9 bases spanning the gap. Germline V lookup: CDR1 MNHEY, CDR2 SMNVEV (reference sequence). The CDR3 runs 14 residues. In DNA form, the CDR3 reads TGTGCCAGCAGTTTTCAGGGGAACAATCAGCCCCAGCATTTT. Protein: CASSFQGNNQPQHF.

This chain uses TRBV19 with TRBJ1-5; D is possibly TRBD1 (5 bases). V shed 6 bases and J shed 6 bases, with 15 bases lying between them. This CDR3 is 14 amino acids long. Germline V gene data show CDR1 as LNHDA and CDR2 as SQIVND (reference sequence). The CDR3 bases are TGTGCCAGTAGCAGGGATTGGGTGGTTCAGCCCCAGCATTTT. Translated, it gives CASSRDWVVQPQHF.

The rearrangement uses TRBV14 and TRBJ2-7; 7 bases fit TRBD1. Germline values: CDR1 SGHDN, CDR2 FVKESK. The J segment lost 6 bases and the V segment lost 1 base, leaving 3 bases of the junction unmatched. The CDR3 extends over 13 amino acids. The CDR3 loop reads CASSQVQGTEQYF. CDR3 nucleotides: TGTGCCAGCAGCCAAGTACAGGGGACCGAGCAGTACTTC.

The chain links TRBV2 to TRBJ2-1, with TRBD2 identical over 11 bases. The trim removed 6 bases at V and 9 bases at J, leaving 10 bases unmatched. CDR1 and CDR2 (germline): SNHLY, FYNNEI. This CDR3 comprises 15 residues. CDR3 DNA sequence: TGTGCCAGCAGGACAACTAGCGGGAGAACCGCTGAGCAGTTCTTC. This sequence encodes CASRTTSGRTAEQFF.

This clone was detected a few times. The V and J genes are TRBV5-1 and TRBJ2-7; D might be TRBD2 (5 bases). Germline CDR1 is SGHRS and CDR2 is YFSETQ. This CDR3 comprises 15 residues. V lost 0 bases to trimming and J lost 3 bases, with 13 bases between them. As DNA, the CDR3 is TGCGCCAGCAGCTTGGAGACGGGAATCGGCTACGAGCAGTACTTC. It is translated as CASSLETGIGYEQYF. Together with reference TRBV5-1 and TRBJ2-7, the CDR3 gives the full variable domain: KAGVTQTPRYLIKTRGQQVTLSCSPISGHRSVSWYQQTPGQGLQFLFEYFSETQRNKGNFPGRFSGRQFSNSRSEMNVSTLELGDSALYLCASSLETGIGYEQYFGPGTRLTVT.

The gene calls are TRBV29-1 and TRBJ2-3; D perhaps matches TRBD2 (5 bases). Germline values: CDR1 SQVTM, CDR2 ANQGSEA. The CDR3 has 13 amino acids. Trimming left V 4 bases short and J 5 bases short, with 13 bases between. In DNA form, the CDR3 reads TGCAGCGTTGTTACCCTCCGGGAAGATACGCAGTATTTT. It translates to CSVVTLREDTQYF.

The chain carries TRBV3-1 (or the pseudogene TRBV3-2) and TRBJ2-5; 13 bases agree with TRBD2. Trimming at V came to 4 bases and at J to 5 bases, leaving 4 bases not matched to a gene. The CDR3 spans 15 residues. CDR1 is LGHDT and CDR2 is YNNKEL in the germline V gene (reference sequence). The CDR3 bases are TGTGCCAGCAGCCTCGGACTAGCGGGAGTGGAGACCCAGTACTTC. The encoded protein is CASSLGLAGVETQYF.

This chain links TRBV14 with TRBJ2-1; D ambiguous. V lost 1 base and J lost 0, with 10 bases in between. This CDR3 has 16 amino acids. CDR1 SGHDN and CDR2 FVKESK come from the germline V gene. The CDR3 coding sequence is TGTGCCAGCAGCCAAGGTCGAGACTTCTCCTACAATGAGCAGTTCTTC. Residues: CASSQGRDFSYNEQFF. Using reference TRBV14 and TRBJ2-1 for the parts outside the CDR3, the full variable domain is EAGVTQFPSHSVIEKGQTVTLRCDPISGHDNLYWYRRVMGKEIKFLLHFVKESKQDESGMPNNRFLAERTGGTYSTLKVQPAELEDSGVYFCASSQGRDFSYNEQFFGPGTRLTVL.

The chain joins TRBV5-4 to TRBJ2-1; 9 bases align to TRBD2. V shed 4 bases and J 5 bases; nucleotides not matched to a gene: 7. The length of the CDR3 is 15 residues. Germline assignment: CDR1 SGHNT and CDR2 YYREEE (reference sequence). CDR3 loop: CASSPVAGVNNEQFF. The DNA of the CDR3 is TGTGCCAGCAGCCCCGTAGCGGGAGTGAACAATGAGCAGTTCTTC.

The chain joins TRBV6-7 to TRBJ1-1; 10 nucleotides match TRBD1. TRBV6-7 is placed among ORFs of uncertain function. The CDR3 sequence is 15 residues long. V was clipped by 5 bases and J by 4 bases; unmatched bases: 7. The CDR3 protein is CASSPGTGESTEAFF. The CDR3, as DNA: TGTGCCAGCAGTCCCGGGACAGGGGAGAGCACTGAAGCTTTCTTT.

A single count supports this clone. This chain links TRBV27 with TRBJ1-1; possibly TRBD1 for D (6 bases). Germline-derived CDR1 and CDR2 are MNHEY and SMNVEV (reference sequence). With 4 bases removed from V and 4 bases from J, the gap between germline ends came to 10 bases. The CDR3 length is 13 residues. The CDR3 DNA is TGTGCCAGCAGTTCACGACAGGCCACTGAAGCTTTCTTT. The encoded protein is CASSSRQATEAFF.

In its sample, this clone was seen a few times. This rearrangement joins TRBV10-3 to TRBJ2-7; maybe TRBD2 (6 bases). Germline CDR1 ENHRY, CDR2 SYGVKD. The CDR3 sequence is 11 residues long. V lost 6 bases and J 7 bases, leaving 10 bases between the germline ends. DNA of the CDR3: TGTGCCATCAGCAGAGGGAGGGAGCAGTACTTC. Protein sequence: CAISRGREQYF.

With regard to this clone: A read error may account for a junction end that differs from germline. J is TRBJ2-7 and V is TRBV18; D remains unclear. CDR1 KGHSH and CDR2 LQKENI come from the germline V gene. The CDR3 covers 11 residues. CDR3 nucleotide sequence: TGTGCCAGCTCACTCTCCCACGAGCAGTACTTC. Amino acid sequence: CASSLSHEQYF.

The V call is TRBV7-3, the J call TRBJ1-1; D ambiguous. The germline V gene encodes CDR1 SGHTA and CDR2 FQGTGA. The CDR3 covers 14 residues. The V and J ends lost 1 base and 6 bases respectively, with 12 bases between them. CDR3 coding DNA: TGTGCCAGCAGCTTAATGGGTGGGCCTTCTGAAGCTTTCTTT. This translates into CASSLMGGPSEAFF.

This rearrangement joins TRBV7-2 to TRBJ2-3, with D uncertain. V lost 5 bases and J lost 3, with 12 bases in between. CDR1 and CDR2 from the germline V gene are SGHTA and FQGNSA. The CDR3 has 14 amino acids. The CDR3 DNA sequence: TGTGCCAGCAGCCCGAACCTTGCGACAGATACGCAGTATTTT. It encodes CASSPNLATDTQYF.

This chain joins TRBV6-2 or TRBV6-3 and TRBJ1-1; unclear D gene. Germline loops: CDR1 MNHEY, CDR2 SVGEGT. Trimming stripped 2 bases from V and 1 base from J, with 11 bases between. CDR3 length: 15 residues. CDR3 sequence (DNA): TGTGCCAGCAGTTACGCCCTCAGGAAGAACACTGAAGCTTTCTTT. This gives the protein CASSYALRKNTEAFF.

V gene TRBV5-8 combines with J gene TRBJ1-4, with 10 bases that match TRBD1. V shed 5 bases and J 8 bases; nucleotides not matched to a gene: 6. Germline CDR1 and CDR2: SGHTS and YDEGEE. The CDR3 is 14 amino acids. The chain's CDR3 is CASRTDRGSEKLFF. CDR3 sequence (DNA): TGTGCCAGCAGAACGGACAGGGGGTCCGAAAAACTGTTTTTT.

The J gene is TRBJ1-1, the V gene TRBV30; D remains ambiguous. CDR1 and CDR2 (germline): GTSNPN, SVGIG (reference sequence). Trimming shortened V by 0 bases and J by 4 bases, and 9 bases separated the two germline ends. This CDR3 is 13 amino acids long. This CDR3 is CAWSVEGSTEAFF. Written as DNA, the CDR3 is TGTGCCTGGAGTGTGGAGGGTAGCACTGAAGCTTTCTTT.

The V gene is TRBV7-2, the J gene TRBJ1-2; tentatively, D is TRBD1 (6 bases). V shed 0 bases and J shed 12 bases, with 14 bases lying between them. This CDR3 has 13 residues. Germline CDR1 reads SGHTA; CDR2 reads FQGNSA. The CDR3 DNA reads TGTGCCAGCAGCTTAGCTTATAGAGGGGACAACACCTTC. It specifies CASSLAYRGDNTF.

The gene calls are TRBV6-2 or TRBV6-3 and TRBJ2-7; D gene uncertain. The CDR3 has 13 residues. Deletions cut 2 bases from V and 1 base from J, with 6 bases between. Per the germline V gene, CDR1 is MNHEY and CDR2 is SVGEGT. The CDR3 protein is CASSYRASYEQYF. The CDR3 coding sequence is TGTGCCAGCAGTTACCGCGCATCCTACGAGCAGTACTTC.

The J gene is TRBJ2-3, the V gene TRBV27; TRBD2 is a possible D gene (5 bases). The CDR3 runs to 14 residues. The V end lost 7 bases, the J end lost 1 base, and 12 bases lay between the germline ends. Looked up from germline, CDR1 is MNHEY and CDR2 is SMNVEV (reference sequence). The CDR3 protein is CASTLSSGTDTQYF. The CDR3, as DNA: TGTGCCAGCACCTTGAGTAGCGGCACAGATACGCAGTATTTT.

The chain joins TRBV11-2 to TRBJ2-4, with D possibly matching TRBD2 (5 bases). Germline CDR1 and CDR2: SGHAT and FQNNGV. This CDR3 comprises 14 residues. The V end lost 5 bases, the J end lost 6 bases, and 14 bases lay between the germline ends. The CDR3 DNA reads as TGTGCCAGCAGCCAGCAACGGACTTCAAACATTCAGTACTTC. Its translation is CASSQQRTSNIQYF.

This clone came up a few times. The V gene is TRBV5-1, the J gene TRBJ1-5; TRBD1 aligns across 10 bases. V dropped 5 bases and J dropped 5; count of bases not matched to a gene: 4. CDR3 length: 14 amino acids. From germline, CDR1 is SGHRS and CDR2 YFSETQ. CDR3 in DNA: TGCGCCAGCAGACTTGGGACAGGGGATCAGCCCCAGCATTTT. Protein product: CASRLGTGDQPQHF.

DNA for the CDR3: TGTGCCACTCAGCGGGAAAAAGGGTACGAGCAGTACTTC. The encoded protein is CATQREKGYEQYF. The chain links TRBV10-3 to TRBJ2-7; 7 positions agree with TRBD2. The junction had 10 bases not matched to a gene; V was cut back by 10 bases and J by 4 bases. The CDR3 sequence is 13 residues long. Germline values: CDR1 ENHRY, CDR2 SYGVKD.

CDR3 residues: CASSPQMVGTSGIHEQFF. CDR3 sequence (DNA): TGTGCCAGCTCACCCCAAATGGTCGGGACTAGCGGGATACATGAGCAGTTCTTC. The chain employs TRBV18 and TRBJ2-1; 13 nucleotides match TRBD2. Germline values: CDR1 KGHSH, CDR2 LQKENI. This CDR3 has 18 amino acids. V was pared by 3 bases and J by 8 bases, with 13 bases of the junction left unmatched. The full variable domain, with the rest looked up from reference TRBV18 and TRBJ2-1, is NAGVMQNPRHLVRRRGQEARLRCSPMKGHSHVYWYRQLPEEGLKFMVYLQKENIIDESGMPKERFSAEFPKEGPSILRIQQVVRGDSAAYFCASSPQMVGTSGIHEQFFGPGTRLTVL.

This clone was detected a few times. The CDR3 coding sequence is TGTGCCAGCAGTCCCCGGCCTAGCGGTGAGCAGTTCTTC. Its translation: CASSPRPSGEQFF. The V call is TRBV27, the J call TRBJ2-1; 7 bases align to TRBD2. V shed 5 bases and J 9 bases; nucleotides not matched to a gene: 7. Germline V gene sequence: CDR1 MNHEY, CDR2 SMNVEV (reference sequence). The CDR3 runs to 13 residues.

This chain links TRBV5-8 with TRBJ1-2; 9 bases are shared with TRBD1. The germline gives CDR1 SGHTS, CDR2 YDEGEE. CDR3 length: 16 amino acids. The trim removed 0 bases at V and 7 bases at J, leaving 10 bases unmatched. The CDR3 sequence is CASSLETGQGVSGYTF. The CDR3 DNA reads as TGTGCCAGCAGCTTGGAAACGGGACAGGGAGTGAGTGGCTACACCTTC.

The chain has TRBV18 and TRBJ2-5, with 10 positions matching TRBD2. Losses at the gene ends were 5 bases for V and 2 bases for J; bases not matched to a gene: 5. Germline assignment: CDR1 KGHSH and CDR2 LQKENI. CDR3 length equals 15 residues. The CDR3 DNA follows: TGTGCCAGCTCAACGGGACTAGCGTTTCAAGAGACCCAGTACTTC. Translation gives CASSTGLAFQETQYF. The complete variable domain, with remaining parts taken from reference TRBV18 and TRBJ2-5, reads NAGVMQNPRHLVRRRGQEARLRCSPMKGHSHVYWYRQLPEEGLKFMVYLQKENIIDESGMPKERFSAEFPKEGPSILRIQQVVRGDSAAYFCASSTGLAFQETQYFGPGTRLLVL.